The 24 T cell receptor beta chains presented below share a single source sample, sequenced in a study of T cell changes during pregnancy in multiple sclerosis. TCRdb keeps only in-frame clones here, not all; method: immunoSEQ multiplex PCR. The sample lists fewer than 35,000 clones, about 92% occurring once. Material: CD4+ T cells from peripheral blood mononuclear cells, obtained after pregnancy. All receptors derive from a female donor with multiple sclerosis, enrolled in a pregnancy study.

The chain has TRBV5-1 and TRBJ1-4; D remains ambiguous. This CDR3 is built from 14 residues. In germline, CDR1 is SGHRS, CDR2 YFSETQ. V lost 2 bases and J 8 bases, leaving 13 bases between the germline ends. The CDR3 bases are TGCGCCAGCAGCTTTGTACAGCCCAGCGAAAAACTGTTTTTT. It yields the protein CASSFVQPSEKLFF.

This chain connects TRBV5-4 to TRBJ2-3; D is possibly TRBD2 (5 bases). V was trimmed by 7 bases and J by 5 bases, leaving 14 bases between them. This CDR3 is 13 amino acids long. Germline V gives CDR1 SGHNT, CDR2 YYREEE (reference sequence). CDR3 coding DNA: TGTGCCAGCGGAGGTGAGCGCAGAGATACGCAGTATTTT. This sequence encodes CASGGERRDTQYF.

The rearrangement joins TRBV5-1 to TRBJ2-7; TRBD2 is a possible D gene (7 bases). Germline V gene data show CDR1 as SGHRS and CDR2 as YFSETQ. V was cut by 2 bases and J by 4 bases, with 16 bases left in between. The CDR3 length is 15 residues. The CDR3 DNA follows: TGCGCCAGCAGCTTCCCCGAAGGGGGGGCTTACGAGCAGTACTTC. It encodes CASSFPEGGAYEQYF.

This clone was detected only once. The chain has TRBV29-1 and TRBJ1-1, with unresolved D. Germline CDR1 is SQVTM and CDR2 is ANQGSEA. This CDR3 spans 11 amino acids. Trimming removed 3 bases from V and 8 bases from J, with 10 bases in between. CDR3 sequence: CSVENRREAFF. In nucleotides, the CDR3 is TGCAGCGTTGAGAACCGTCGGGAAGCTTTCTTT.

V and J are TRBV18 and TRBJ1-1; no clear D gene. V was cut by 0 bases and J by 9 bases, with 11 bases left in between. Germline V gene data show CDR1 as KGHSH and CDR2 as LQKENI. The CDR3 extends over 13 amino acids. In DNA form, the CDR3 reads TGTGCCAGCTCACCACCGAGTATGCGGAAAGCTTTCTTT. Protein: CASSPPSMRKAFF.

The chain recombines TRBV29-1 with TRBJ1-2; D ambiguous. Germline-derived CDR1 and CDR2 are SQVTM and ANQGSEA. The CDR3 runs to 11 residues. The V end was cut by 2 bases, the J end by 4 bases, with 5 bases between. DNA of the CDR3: TGCAGCGTTGAAACAGTCTATGGCTACACCTTC. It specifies CSVETVYGYTF.

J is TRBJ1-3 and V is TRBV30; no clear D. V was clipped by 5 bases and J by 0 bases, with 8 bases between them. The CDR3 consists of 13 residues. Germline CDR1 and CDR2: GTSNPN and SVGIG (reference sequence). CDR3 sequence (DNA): TGTGCCTGGGGGCTTACCTCTGGAAACACCATATATTTT. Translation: CAWGLTSGNTIYF.

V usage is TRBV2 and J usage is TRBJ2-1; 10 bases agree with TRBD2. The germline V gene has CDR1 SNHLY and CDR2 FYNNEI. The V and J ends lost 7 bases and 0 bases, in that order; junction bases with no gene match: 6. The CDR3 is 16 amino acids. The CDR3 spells CASKEGLASSYNEQFF. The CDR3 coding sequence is TGTGCCAGCAAGGAGGGACTAGCGAGCTCCTACAATGAGCAGTTCTTC. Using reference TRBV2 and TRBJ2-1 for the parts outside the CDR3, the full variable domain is EPEVTQTPSHQVTQMGQEVILRCVPISNHLYFYWYRQILGQKVEFLVSFYNNEISEKSEIFDDQFSVERPDGSNFTLKIRSTKLEDSAMYFCASKEGLASSYNEQFFGPGTRLTVL.

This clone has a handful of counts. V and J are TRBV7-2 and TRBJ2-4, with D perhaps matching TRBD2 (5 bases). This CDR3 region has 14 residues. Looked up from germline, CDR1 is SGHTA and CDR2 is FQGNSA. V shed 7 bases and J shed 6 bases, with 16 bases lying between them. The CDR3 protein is CASIQEVGGNIQYF. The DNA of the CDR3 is TGTGCCAGCATTCAAGAGGTCGGAGGAAACATTCAGTACTTC.

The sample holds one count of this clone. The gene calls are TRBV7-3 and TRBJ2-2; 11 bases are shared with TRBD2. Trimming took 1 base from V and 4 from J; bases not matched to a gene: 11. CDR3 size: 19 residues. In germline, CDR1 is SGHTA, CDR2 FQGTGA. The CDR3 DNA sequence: TGTGCCAGCAGCTTAAGATCGGTAGCGGGGGGGCCGATCACCGGGGAGCTGTTTTTT. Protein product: CASSLRSVAGGPITGELFF.

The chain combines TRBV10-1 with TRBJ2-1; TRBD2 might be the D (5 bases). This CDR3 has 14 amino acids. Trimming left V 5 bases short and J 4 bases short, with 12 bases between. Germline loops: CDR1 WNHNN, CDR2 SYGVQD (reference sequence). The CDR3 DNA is TGCGCCAGCAGTCAAAACGGGGAATACAATGAGCAGTTCTTC. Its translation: CASSQNGEYNEQFF.

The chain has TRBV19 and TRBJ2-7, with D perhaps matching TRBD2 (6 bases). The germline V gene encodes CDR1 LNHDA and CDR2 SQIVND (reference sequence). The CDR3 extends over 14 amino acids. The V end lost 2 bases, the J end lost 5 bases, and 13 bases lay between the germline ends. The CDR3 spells CASSISVTSNEQYF. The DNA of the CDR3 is TGTGCCAGTAGTATATCGGTCACTAGCAACGAGCAGTACTTC.

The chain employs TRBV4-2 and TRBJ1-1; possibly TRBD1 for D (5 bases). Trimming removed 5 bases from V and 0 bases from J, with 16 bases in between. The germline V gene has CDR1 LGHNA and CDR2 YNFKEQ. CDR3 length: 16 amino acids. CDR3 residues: CASSSGEHTMNTEAFF. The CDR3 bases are TGTGCCAGCAGCTCGGGGGAGCACACCATGAACACTGAAGCTTTCTTT.

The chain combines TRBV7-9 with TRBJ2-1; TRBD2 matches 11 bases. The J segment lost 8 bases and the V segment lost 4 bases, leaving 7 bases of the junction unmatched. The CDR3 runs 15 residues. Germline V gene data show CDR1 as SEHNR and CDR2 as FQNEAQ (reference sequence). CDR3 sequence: CASSSTSGRGDEQFF. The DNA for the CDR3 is TGTGCCAGCAGCTCCACTAGCGGGAGAGGAGATGAGCAGTTCTTC.

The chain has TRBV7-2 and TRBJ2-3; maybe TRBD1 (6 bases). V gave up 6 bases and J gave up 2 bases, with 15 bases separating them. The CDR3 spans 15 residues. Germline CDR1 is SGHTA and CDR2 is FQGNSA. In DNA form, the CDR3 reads TGTGCCAGCAGACGGACAGTGAGTACCACAGATACGCAGTATTTT. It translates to CASRRTVSTTDTQYF.

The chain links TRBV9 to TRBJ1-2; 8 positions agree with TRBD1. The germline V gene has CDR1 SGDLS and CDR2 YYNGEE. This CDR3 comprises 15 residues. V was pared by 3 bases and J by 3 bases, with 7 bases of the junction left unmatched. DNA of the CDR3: TGTGCCAGCAGCGAAATCGGACAGGGTTACTATGGCTACACCTTC. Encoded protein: CASSEIGQGYYGYTF.

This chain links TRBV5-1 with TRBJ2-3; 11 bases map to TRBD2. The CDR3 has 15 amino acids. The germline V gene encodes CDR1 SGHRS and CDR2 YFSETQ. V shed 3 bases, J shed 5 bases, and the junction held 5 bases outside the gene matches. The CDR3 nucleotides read TGCGCCAGCAGCTCCGGGACTAGCGGAGGAGATACGCAGTATTTT. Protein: CASSSGTSGGDTQYF.

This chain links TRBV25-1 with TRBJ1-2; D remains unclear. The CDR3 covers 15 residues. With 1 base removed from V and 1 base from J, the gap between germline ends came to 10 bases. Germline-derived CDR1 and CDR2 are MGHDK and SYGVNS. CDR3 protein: CASSESSSVNYGYTF. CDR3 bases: TGTGCCAGCAGTGAATCATCTAGCGTTAACTATGGCTACACCTTC.

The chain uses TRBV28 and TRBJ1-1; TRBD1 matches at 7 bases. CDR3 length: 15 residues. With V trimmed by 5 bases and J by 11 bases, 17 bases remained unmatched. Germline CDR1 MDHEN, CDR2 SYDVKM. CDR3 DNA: TGTGCCAGCAGTCCCCTGGACAGGTCGGGACCCTTTGCTTTCTTT. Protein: CASSPLDRSGPFAFF.

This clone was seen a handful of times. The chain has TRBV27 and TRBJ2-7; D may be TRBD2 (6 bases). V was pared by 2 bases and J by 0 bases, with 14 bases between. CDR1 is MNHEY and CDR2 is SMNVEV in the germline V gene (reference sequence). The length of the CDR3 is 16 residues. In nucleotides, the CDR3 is TGTGCCAGCAGTTTAGGGGCGGGGCTTAGCTCCTACGAGCAGTACTTC. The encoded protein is CASSLGAGLSSYEQYF.

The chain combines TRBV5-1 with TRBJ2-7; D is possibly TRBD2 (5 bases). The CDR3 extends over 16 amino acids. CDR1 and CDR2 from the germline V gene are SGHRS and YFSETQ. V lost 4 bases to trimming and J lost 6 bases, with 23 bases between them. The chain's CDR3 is CASSSISAGRSGEQYF. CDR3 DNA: TGCGCCAGCAGCAGCATTTCCGCGGGTAGGTCTGGCGAGCAGTACTTC. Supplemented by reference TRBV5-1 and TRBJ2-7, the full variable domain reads KAGVTQTPRYLIKTRGQQVTLSCSPISGHRSVSWYQQTPGQGLQFLFEYFSETQRNKGNFPGRFSGRQFSNSRSEMNVSTLELGDSALYLCASSSISAGRSGEQYFGPGTRLTVT.

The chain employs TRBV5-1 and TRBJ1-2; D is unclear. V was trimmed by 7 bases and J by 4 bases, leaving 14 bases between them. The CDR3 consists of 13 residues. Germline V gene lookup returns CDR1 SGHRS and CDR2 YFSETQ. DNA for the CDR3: TGCGCCAGCGGGCCCGGTCATAGCTATGGCTACACCTTC. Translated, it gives CASGPGHSYGYTF. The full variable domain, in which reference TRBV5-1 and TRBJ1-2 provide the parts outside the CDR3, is KAGVTQTPRYLIKTRGQQVTLSCSPISGHRSVSWYQQTPGQGLQFLFEYFSETQRNKGNFPGRFSGRQFSNSRSEMNVSTLELGDSALYLCASGPGHSYGYTFGSGTRLTVV.

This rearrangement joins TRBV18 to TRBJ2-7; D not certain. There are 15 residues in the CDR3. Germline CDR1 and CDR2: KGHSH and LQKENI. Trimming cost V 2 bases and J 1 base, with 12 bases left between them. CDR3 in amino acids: CASSPMRTNSYEQYF. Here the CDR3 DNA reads TGTGCCAGCTCACCAATGCGTACTAATTCCTACGAGCAGTACTTC.

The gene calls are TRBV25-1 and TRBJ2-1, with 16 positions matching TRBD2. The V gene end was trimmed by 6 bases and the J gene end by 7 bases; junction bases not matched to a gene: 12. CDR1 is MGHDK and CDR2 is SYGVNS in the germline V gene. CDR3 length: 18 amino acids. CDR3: CASRGTSGRASNTNEQFF. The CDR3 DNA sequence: TGTGCCAGCAGAGGGACTAGCGGGAGGGCCTCAAATACGAATGAGCAGTTCTTC.